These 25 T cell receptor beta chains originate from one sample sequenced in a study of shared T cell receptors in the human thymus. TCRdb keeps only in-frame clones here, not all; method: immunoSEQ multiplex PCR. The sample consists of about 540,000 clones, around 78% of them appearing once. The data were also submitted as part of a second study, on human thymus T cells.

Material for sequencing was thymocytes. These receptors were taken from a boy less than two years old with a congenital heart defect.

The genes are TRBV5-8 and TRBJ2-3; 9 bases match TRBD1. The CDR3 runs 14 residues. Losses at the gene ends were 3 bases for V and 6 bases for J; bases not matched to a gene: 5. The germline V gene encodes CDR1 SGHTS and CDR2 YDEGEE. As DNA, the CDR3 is TGTGCCAGCAGCTCCGGACAGGGGCGGGATACGCAGTATTTT. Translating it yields CASSSGQGRDTQYF.

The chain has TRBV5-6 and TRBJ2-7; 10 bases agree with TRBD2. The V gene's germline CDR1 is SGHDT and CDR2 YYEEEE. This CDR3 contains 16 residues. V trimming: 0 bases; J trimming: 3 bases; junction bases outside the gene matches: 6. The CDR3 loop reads CASSLGKTSGNYEQYF. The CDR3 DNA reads TGTGCCAGCAGCTTGGGTAAAACTAGCGGGAACTACGAGCAGTACTTC.

The CDR3 DNA reads as TGCAGCGTGGCCGATCGAAGCGGGAGGGTAAGAGATACGCAGTATTTT. Translated: CSVADRSGRVRDTQYF. V usage is TRBV29-1 and J usage is TRBJ2-3; 10 nucleotides line up with TRBD2. CDR1 is SQVTM, CDR2 ANQGSEA, per germline. V shed 6 bases and J 5 bases; nucleotides not matched to a gene: 14. The CDR3 runs 16 residues.

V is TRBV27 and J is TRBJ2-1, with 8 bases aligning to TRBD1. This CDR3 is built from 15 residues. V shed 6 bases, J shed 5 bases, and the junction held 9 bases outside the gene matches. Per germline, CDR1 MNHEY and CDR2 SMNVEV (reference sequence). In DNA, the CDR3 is TGTGCCAGCAGCCGAGGACAGGGAATAAACAATGAGCAGTTCTTC. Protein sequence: CASSRGQGINNEQFF.

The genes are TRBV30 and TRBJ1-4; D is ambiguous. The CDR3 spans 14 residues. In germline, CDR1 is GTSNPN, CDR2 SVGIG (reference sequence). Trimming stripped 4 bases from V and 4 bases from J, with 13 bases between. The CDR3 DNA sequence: TGTGCCTGGAAGTCGGTCCGTAGTAATGAAAAACTGTTTTTT. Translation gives CAWKSVRSNEKLFF.

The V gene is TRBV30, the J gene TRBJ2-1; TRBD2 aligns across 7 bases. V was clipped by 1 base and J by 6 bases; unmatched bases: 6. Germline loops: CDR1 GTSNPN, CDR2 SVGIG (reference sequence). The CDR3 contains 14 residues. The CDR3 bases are TGTGCCTGGAGTGATGGCGGGGGAGTCAATGAGCAGTTCTTC. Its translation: CAWSDGGGVNEQFF.

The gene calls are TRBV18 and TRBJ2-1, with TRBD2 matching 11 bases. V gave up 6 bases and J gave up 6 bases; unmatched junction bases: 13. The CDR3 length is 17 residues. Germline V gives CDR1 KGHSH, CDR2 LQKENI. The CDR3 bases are TGTGCCAGCTCGCCTTTCATTACTAGCGGGAGCCCCAATGAGCAGTTCTTC. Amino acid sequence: CASSPFITSGSPNEQFF. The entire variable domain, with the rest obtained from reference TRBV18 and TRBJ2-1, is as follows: NAGVMQNPRHLVRRRGQEARLRCSPMKGHSHVYWYRQLPEEGLKFMVYLQKENIIDESGMPKERFSAEFPKEGPSILRIQQVVRGDSAAYFCASSPFITSGSPNEQFFGPGTRLTVL.

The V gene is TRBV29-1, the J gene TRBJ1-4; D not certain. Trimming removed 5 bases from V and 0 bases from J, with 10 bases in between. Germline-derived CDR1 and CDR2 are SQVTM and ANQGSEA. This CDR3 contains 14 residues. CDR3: CSVNPGATNEKLFF. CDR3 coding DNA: TGCAGCGTTAACCCGGGTGCAACTAATGAAAAACTGTTTTTT.

Here the CDR3 DNA reads TGTGCCAGCAGTGAAGGACAGGGGGCCAAAAACATTCAGTACTTC. This encodes CASSEGQGAKNIQYF. The chain employs TRBV28 and TRBJ2-4, with TRBD1 matching over 9 bases. CDR1 and CDR2 (germline): MDHEN, SYDVKM. V lost 5 bases and J lost 1; bases outside the gene matches: 3. The length of the CDR3 is 15 residues. The full variable domain, its missing parts supplied by reference TRBV28 and TRBJ2-4, is DVKVTQSSRYLVKRTGEKVFLECVQDMDHENMFWYRQDPGLGLRLIYFSYDVKMKEKGDIPEGYSVSREKKERFSLILESASTNQTSMYLCASSEGQGAKNIQYFGAGTRLSVL.

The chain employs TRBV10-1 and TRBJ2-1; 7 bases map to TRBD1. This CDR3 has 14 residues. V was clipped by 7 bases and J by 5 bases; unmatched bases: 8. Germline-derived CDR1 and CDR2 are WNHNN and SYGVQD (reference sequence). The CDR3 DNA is TGCGCCAGCAACTGGGACAGTATCGACAATGAGCAGTTCTTC. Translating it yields CASNWDSIDNEQFF.

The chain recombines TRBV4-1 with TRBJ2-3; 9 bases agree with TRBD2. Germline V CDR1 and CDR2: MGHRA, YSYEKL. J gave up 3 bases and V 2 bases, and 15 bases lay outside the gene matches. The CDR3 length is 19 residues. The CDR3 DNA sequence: TGCGCCAGCAGCCAACCTCTAGACGGCGGGAGGGCCTGTACAGATACGCAGTATTTT. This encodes CASSQPLDGGRACTDTQYF.

In nucleotides, the CDR3 is TGTGCCAGCAGCCAAGAGGGCGCTCACCAAGAGACCCAGTACTTC. Amino acids: CASSQEGAHQETQYF. The chain employs TRBV4-2 and TRBJ2-5; D gene uncertain. The CDR3 contains 15 residues. V was shortened by 0 bases and J by 0 bases, with 8 bases between the two germline ends. Germline CDR1 reads LGHNA; CDR2 reads YNFKEQ.

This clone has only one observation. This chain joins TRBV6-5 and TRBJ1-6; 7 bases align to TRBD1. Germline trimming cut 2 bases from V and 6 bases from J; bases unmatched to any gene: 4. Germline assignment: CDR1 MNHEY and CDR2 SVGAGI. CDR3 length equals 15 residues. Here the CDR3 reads CASSYSTGVNSPLHF. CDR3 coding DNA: TGTGCCAGCAGTTACAGCACAGGGGTTAATTCACCCCTCCACTTT.

In DNA form, the CDR3 reads TGTGCCAGCAGTTCAGGGACATTCTACAATGAGCAGTTCTTC. Translating gives CASSSGTFYNEQFF. The V gene is TRBV6-5, the J gene TRBJ2-1; tentative D call: TRBD1 (6 bases). The CDR3 contains 14 residues. The ends were cut back, 4 bases at V and 3 bases at J, with 10 bases in the middle. CDR1 and CDR2 (germline): MNHEY, SVGAGI.

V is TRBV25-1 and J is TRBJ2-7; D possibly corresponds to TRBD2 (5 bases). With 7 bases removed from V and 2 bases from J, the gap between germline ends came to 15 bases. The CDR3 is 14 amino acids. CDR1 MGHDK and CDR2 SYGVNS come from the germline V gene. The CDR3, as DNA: TGTGCCAGCAAAGGGAGAGACCCCGCCTACGAGCAGTACTTC. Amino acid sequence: CASKGRDPAYEQYF.

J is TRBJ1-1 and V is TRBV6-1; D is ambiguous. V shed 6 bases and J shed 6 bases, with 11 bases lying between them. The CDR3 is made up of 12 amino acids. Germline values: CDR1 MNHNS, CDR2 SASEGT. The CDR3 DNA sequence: TGTGCCAGCAGCCGGAGGGAGGCTGAAGCTTTCTTT. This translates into CASSRREAEAFF.

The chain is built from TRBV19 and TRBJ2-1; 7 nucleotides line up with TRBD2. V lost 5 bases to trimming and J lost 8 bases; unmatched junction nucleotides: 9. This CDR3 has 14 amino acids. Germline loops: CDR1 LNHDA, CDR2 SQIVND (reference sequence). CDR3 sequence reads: CASSLGRLAYEQFF. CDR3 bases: TGTGCCAGTAGTCTAGGGCGACTAGCATATGAGCAGTTCTTC.

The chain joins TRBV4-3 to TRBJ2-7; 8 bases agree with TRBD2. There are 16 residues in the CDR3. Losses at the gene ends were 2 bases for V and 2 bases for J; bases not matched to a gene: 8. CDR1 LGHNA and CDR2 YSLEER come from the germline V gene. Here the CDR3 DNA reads TGCGCCAGCAGCCAACCAGCGGGAGAGGGGACCTACGAGCAGTACTTC. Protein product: CASSQPAGEGTYEQYF.

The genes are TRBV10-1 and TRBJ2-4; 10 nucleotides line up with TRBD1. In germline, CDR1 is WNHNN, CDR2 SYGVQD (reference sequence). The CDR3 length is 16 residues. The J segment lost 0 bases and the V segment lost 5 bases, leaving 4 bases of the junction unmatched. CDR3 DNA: TGCGCCAGCAGTCCCGGGACAGGGGAAGCCAAAAACATTCAGTACTTC. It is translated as CASSPGTGEAKNIQYF.

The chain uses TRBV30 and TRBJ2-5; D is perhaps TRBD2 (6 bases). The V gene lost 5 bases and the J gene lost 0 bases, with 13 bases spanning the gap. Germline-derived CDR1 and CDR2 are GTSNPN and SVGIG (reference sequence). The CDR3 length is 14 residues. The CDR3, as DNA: TGTGCCTGGGTCAAGGACTACTACCAAGAGACCCAGTACTTC. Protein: CAWVKDYYQETQYF.

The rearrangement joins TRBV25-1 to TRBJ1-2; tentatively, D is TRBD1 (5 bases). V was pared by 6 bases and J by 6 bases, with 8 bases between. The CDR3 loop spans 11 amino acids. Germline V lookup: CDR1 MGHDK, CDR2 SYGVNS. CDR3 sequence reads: CASRGVDGYTF. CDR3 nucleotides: TGTGCCAGCAGAGGGGTAGATGGCTACACCTTC.

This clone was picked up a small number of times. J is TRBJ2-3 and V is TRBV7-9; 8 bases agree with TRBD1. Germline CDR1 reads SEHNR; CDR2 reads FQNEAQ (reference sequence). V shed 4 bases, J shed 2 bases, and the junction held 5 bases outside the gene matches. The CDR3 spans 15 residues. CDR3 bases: TGTGCCAGCAGCTATGGACAGGGCCCCACAGATACGCAGTATTTT. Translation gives CASSYGQGPTDTQYF.

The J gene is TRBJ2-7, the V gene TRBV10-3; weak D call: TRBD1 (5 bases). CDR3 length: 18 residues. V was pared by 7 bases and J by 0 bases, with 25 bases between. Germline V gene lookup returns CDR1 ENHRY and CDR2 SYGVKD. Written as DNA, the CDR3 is TGTGCCATCATGGGGCGTTGGTCCAAGGGAAAGAGCTCCTACGAGCAGTACTTC. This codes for CAIMGRWSKGKSSYEQYF.

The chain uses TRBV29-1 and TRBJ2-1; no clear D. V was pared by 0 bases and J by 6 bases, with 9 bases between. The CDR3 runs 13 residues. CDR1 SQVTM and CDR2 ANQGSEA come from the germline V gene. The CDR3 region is CSVEDPPRNEQFF. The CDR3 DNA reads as TGCAGCGTTGAAGATCCTCCCCGCAATGAGCAGTTCTTC.

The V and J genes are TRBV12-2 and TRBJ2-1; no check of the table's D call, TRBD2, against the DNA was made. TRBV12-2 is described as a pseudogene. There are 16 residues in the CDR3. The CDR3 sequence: CASRLPGERTYNEQFF. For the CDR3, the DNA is TGTGCAAGTCGCCTCCCGGGGGAGCGCACCTACAATGAGCAGTTCTTC.